This T cell receptor beta chain comes out of a study of blood T cells in healthy people across ages. The authors ran a second PCR of about 7 to 11 cycles using a sample-barcoded 5' primer and a J-beta primer mix. Each of the cDNA molecules was tagged by a template-switch adaptor with 12 random nucleotides. TCRdb processed the 5' RACE reads anew with MiXCR; each CDR3 protein has one entry. The data contain around 800,000 distinct CDR3 sequences, about 53% of them singletons. The CDR3 is 15 amino acids. Deletions cut 6 bases from V and 1 base from J, with 14 bases between. Looked up from germline, CDR1 is LGHDT and CDR2 is YNNKEL (reference sequence). Each sample yielded at least 5.5 micrograms of PBMC total RNA. Study conclusions and caveats: Among long-lived donors, naive CD4+ cells were more numerous and diversity higher than in aged donors. Lack of knowledge of donor CMV status possibly confounded expanded clonotype changes.

Remarks on this clonotype: Its antigen remains unknown.

The J gene is TRBJ2-3, the V gene TRBV3-1, with D possibly being TRBD1 (5 bases). What was sequenced was blood. This TCR came from an older man in good health. CDR3 nucleotides: TGTGCCAGCAGGGCCACAGGCAGCGGCACAGATACGCAGTATTTT. This gives the protein CASRATGSGTDTQYF.